This TCR beta chain emerged from a study of CD8+CD57+ T cells in acquired aplastic anemia (dated by TCRdb to about 2018). Study-level background: On average, sorted CD4+ and CD8+ cells yielded 3.2 ug of extracted DNA, with a range of about 0.18 to 30 ug. CD8+CD57+ expansion was defined as frequency above the mean frequency observed in healthy subjects. What the study reported, not specific to this receptor: Some 27 CD8+ CDR3 sequences were found in both patients and controls but appeared to be highly expressed in patients and within the immunodominant clones of the patients. Between patients and healthy controls, no significant difference in CD8+ Simpson's diversity was found (P=0.060).

The patients picked for sequencing were ones in whom flow cytometry had shown an expansion of CD8+CD57+ cells. All patients had severe acquired aplastic anemia diagnosed by International Study of Aplastic Anemia and Agranulocytosis and Camitta criteria. No therapy had been received by the patients at the time of blood sampling. TCR repertoires of sorted CD4+ and CD8+ blood T cells from severe aplastic anemia patients and healthy subjects were deep-sequenced in the study. Patients were enrolled under clinicaltrials.gov protocols 00001620, 01623167, 00001397, 00071045, 00081523 and 00961064 in the USA. Ficoll-Paque density gradient centrifugation was used to isolate peripheral blood mononuclear cells. Before DNA extraction, CD4+ and CD8+ T cells were sorted by FACS or by magnetic beads. This clonotype was seen a single time. What antigen it recognizes has not been identified. The sample holds no much larger clone one base away, and base qualities are not on file. On its own, one read is weak support.

From a lookup of the germline V gene, CDR1 and CDR2 are SNHLY and FYNNEI. Inclusive of the bounding cysteine and phenylalanine, the CDR3 is 14 residues long. Only the CDR3 DNA stays, 42 bases, in frame from base 1. V lost 6 bases and J lost 5 bases, and the count of bases not matched to a germline gene is 8. Genomic DNA served as template for TCR beta VDJ combination and CDR3 sequence profiling. TCR repertoire sequencing was run on an Illumina HiSeq 2000. Per the source publication's procedure: TRBV/TRBJ rearrangement plots, CDR3 size and DJ length profiles, and Simpson's diversity index were used to evaluate the repertoires. The immunodominant clone was defined as the most abundant DNA sequence in deep sequencing data. CDR3 amino acid sequences were checked for sharing between subjects and were compared against published repertoires and the VDJdb database. TCRdb redid the processing of the public reads, applying fastp at Q25 and MiXCR, and retained in-frame beta chains. Duplicate CDR3 protein sequences are folded into a single record with the most common DNA and genes. The V and J calls were determined by TCRdb, not by the authors. A total of tens of thousands of distinct CDR3 sequences appear in this sample, under 80% of them only once. The top ten hold about four fifths of the sample.

The TCR comes from a human donor with aplastic anemia. The rearranged chain carries TRBV2 and TRBJ1-1; TRBD1 fits 8 bases in the junction. Sequencing was performed on sorted CD4+, CD8+, or CD8+CD57+ T cells (not recorded which) from PBMCs. The nucleotides are TGTGCCAGCAGGACAGGGGACTGGGATACTGAAGCTTTCTTT. Its amino acids are CASRTGDWDTEAFF. The reference TRBV2 and TRBJ1-1 proteins fill in what lies around the CDR3, so the full variable domain reads EPEVTQTPSHQVTQMGQEVILRCVPISNHLYFYWYRQILGQKVEFLVSFYNNEISEKSEIFDDQFSVERPDGSNFTLKIRSTKLEDSAMYFCASRTGDWDTEAFFGQGTRLTVV.